This T cell receptor (beta chain) was recorded in a study of technical replicates of blood from four donors. Trimming removed 5 bases from V and 8 bases from J; junction bases left unmatched: 14. Germline V gene sequence: CDR1 SEHNR, CDR2 FQNEAQ (reference sequence). The CDR3 is 16 amino acids. Measured with immunoSEQ multiplex PCR; TCRdb has only the in-frame clones, and not every one. The repertoire consists of 84,000 or so clones, with 95% to 98% occurring once and the leading ten covering over 0.15%. The sequence was obtained from a human donor in good health. The material sequenced was T cells isolated from PBMCs. The J gene is TRBJ1-4, the V gene TRBV7-9; 7 bases are a match to TRBD1. CDR3 residues: CASSPRRGGLQEKLFF. The CDR3 bases are TGTGCCAGCAGCCCCCGACGAGGGGGCCTCCAGGAAAAACTGTTTTTT.